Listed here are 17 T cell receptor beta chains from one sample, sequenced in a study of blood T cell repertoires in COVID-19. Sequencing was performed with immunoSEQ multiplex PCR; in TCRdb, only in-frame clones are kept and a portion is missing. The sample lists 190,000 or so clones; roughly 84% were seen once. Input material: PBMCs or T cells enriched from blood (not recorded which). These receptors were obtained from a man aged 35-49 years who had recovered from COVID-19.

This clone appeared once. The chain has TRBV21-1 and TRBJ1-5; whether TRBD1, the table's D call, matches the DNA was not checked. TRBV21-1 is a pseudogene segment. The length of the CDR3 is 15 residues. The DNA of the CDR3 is TGTGCCAGCAGAATTAGTAGGGGGCCAAATCAGCCCCAGCATTTT. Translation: CASRISRGPNQPQHF.

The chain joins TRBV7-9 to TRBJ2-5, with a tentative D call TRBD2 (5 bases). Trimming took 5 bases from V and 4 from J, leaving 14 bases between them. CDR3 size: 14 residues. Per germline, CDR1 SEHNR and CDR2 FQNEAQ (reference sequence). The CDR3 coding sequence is TGTGCCAGCAGCACCGGGATCATGGGAGAGACCCAGTACTTC. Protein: CASSTGIMGETQYF.

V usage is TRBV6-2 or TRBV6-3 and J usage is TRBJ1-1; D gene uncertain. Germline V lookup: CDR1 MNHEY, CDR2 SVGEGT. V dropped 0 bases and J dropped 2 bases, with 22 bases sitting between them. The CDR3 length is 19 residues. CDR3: CASSYSSLRPGLTNTEAFF. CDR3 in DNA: TGTGCCAGCAGTTACTCTTCTTTACGCCCAGGACTAACTAACACTGAAGCTTTCTTT.

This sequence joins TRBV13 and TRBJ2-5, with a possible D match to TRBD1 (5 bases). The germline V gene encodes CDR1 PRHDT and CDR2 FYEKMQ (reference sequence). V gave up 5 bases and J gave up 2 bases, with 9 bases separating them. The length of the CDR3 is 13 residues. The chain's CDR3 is CASSLQGQETQYF. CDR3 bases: TGTGCCAGCAGCCTGCAGGGTCAAGAGACCCAGTACTTC.

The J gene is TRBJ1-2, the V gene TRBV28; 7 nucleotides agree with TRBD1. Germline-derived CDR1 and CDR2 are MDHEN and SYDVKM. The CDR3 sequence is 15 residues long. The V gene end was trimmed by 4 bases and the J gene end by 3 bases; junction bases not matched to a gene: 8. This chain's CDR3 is CASSSPGQAYYGYTF. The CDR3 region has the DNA TGTGCCAGCAGTTCTCCAGGACAGGCTTACTATGGCTACACCTTC.

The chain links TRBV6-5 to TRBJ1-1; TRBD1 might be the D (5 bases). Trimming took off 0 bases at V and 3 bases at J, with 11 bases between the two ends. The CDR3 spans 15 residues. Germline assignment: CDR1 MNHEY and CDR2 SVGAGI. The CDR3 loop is CASSYSQRGDTEAFF. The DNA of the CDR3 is TGTGCCAGCAGTTACTCCCAACGGGGGGACACTGAAGCTTTCTTT.

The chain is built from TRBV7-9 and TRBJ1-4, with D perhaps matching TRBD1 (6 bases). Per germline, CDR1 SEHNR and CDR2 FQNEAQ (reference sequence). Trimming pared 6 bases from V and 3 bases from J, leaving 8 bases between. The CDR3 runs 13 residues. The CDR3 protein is CASSRTANEKLFF. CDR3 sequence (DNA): TGTGCCAGCAGTAGGACAGCTAATGAAAAACTGTTTTTT.

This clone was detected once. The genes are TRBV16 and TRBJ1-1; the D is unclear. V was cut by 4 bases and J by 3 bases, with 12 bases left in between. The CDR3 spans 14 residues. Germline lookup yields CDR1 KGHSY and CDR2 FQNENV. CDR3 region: CASSPGRTDTEAFF. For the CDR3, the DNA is TGTGCCAGCAGCCCTGGCAGGACTGACACTGAAGCTTTCTTT. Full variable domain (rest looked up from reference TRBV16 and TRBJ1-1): GEEVAQTPKHLVRGEGQKAKLYCAPIKGHSYVFWYQQVLKNEFKFLISFQNENVFDETGMPKERFSAKCLPNSPCSLEIQATKLEDSAVYFCASSPGRTDTEAFFGQGTRLTVV.

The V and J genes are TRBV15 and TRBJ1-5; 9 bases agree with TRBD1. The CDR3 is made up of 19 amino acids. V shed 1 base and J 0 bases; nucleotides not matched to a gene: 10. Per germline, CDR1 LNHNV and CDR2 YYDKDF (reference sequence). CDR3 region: CATSRGLQTGGYSNQPQHF. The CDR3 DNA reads TGTGCCACCAGCAGAGGGTTACAGACAGGGGGTTATAGCAATCAGCCCCAGCATTTT. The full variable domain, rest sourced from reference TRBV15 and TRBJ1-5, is DAMVIQNPRYQVTQFGKPVTLSCSQTLNHNVMYWYQQKSSQAPKLLFHYYDKDFNNEADTPDNFQSRRPNTSFCFLDIRSPGLGDTAMYLCATSRGLQTGGYSNQPQHFGDGTRLSIL.

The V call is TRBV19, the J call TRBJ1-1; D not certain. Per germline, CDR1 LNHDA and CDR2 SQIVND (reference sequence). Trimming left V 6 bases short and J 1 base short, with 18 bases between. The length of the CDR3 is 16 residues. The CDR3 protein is CASRSIENRRNTEAFF. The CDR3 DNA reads TGTGCCAGTAGATCTATAGAGAACCGAAGGAACACTGAAGCTTTCTTT.

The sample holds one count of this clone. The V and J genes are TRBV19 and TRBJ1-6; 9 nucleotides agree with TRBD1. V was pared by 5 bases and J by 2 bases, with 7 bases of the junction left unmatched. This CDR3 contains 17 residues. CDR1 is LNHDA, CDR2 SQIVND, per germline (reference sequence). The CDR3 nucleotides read TGTGCCAGTAGTGCACCCCGGACAGGGGCCTATAATTCACCCCTCCACTTT. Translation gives CASSAPRTGAYNSPLHF.

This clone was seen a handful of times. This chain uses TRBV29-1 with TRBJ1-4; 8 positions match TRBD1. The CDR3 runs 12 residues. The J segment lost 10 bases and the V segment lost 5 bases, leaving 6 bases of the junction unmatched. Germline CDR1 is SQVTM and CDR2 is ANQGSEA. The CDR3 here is CSVSGTGRKLFF. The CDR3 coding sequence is TGCAGCGTTTCCGGGACAGGTAGAAAACTGTTTTTT.

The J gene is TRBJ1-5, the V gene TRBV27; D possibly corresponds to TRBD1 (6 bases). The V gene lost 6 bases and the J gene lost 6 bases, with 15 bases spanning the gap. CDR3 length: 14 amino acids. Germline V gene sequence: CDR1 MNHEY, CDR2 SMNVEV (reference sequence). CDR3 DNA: TGTGCCAGCAGAGGGACACAAAATTCTCAGCCCCAGCATTTT. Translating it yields CASRGTQNSQPQHF.

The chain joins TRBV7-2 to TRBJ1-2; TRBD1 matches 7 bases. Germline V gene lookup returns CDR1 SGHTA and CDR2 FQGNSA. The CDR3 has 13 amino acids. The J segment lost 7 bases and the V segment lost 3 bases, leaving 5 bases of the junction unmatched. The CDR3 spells CASSLTGSVGYTF. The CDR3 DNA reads TGTGCCAGCAGCTTGACAGGGTCCGTTGGCTACACCTTC.

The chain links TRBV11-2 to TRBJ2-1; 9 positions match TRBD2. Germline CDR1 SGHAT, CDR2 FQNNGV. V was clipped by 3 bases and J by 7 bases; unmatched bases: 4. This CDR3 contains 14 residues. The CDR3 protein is CASSFSLAGNEQFF. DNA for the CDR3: TGTGCCAGCAGCTTTAGCCTAGCGGGAAATGAGCAGTTCTTC.

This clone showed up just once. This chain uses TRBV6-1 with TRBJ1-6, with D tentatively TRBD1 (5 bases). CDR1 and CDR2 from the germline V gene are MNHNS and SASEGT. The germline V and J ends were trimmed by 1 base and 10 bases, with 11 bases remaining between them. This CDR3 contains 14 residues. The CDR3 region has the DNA TGTGCCAGCAGTGAAGGACAGATTTGGTCACCCCTCCACTTT. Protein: CASSEGQIWSPLHF.

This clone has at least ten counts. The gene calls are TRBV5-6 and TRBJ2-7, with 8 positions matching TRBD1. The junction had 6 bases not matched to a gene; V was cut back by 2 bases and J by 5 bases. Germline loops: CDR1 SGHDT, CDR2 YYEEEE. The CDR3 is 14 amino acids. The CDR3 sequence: CASSFRDRLHEQYF. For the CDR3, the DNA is TGTGCCAGCAGCTTCCGGGACAGGCTCCACGAGCAGTACTTC.